A single sample gave rise to the 18 T cell receptor beta chains below, sequenced in a study of blood T cell repertoires in COVID-19. Repertoires were generated with immunoSEQ multiplex PCR, while TCRdb's copy carries only in-frame clones and drops some. Seen here are approximately 22,000 clones, 80% to 85% observed once, and the top ten hold around 9.3%. Sequencing used peripheral blood. Receptors originate from a human donor in a cohort sampled during active COVID-19.

The chain employs TRBV5-5 and TRBJ2-6, with TRBD1 identical over 8 bases. Germline V gene lookup returns CDR1 SGHKS and CDR2 YYEKEE (reference sequence). The V and J ends lost 4 bases and 4 bases, in that order; junction bases with no gene match: 10. This CDR3 has 17 residues. CDR3 in DNA: TGTGCCAGCAGCGCGGGCAGGGGGCACTGGGGGGCCAACGTCCTGACTTTC. Protein sequence: CASSAGRGHWGANVLTF. The full variable domain, with the rest looked up from reference TRBV5-5 and TRBJ2-6, is DAGVTQSPTHLIKTRGQQVTLRCSPISGHKSVSWYQQVLGQGPQFIFQYYEKEERGRGNFPDRFSARQFPNYSSELNVNALLLGDSALYLCASSAGRGHWGANVLTFGAGSRLTVL.

This CDR3 reads CASSLGGLEEKLFF. CDR3 DNA sequence: TGTGCCAGCAGCCTAGGGGGCCTTGAGGAAAAACTGTTTTTT. This chain joins TRBV7-9 and TRBJ1-4; 7 positions match TRBD1. Per the germline V gene, CDR1 is SEHNR and CDR2 is FQNEAQ (reference sequence). The CDR3 length is 14 residues. The V and J ends lost 5 bases and 8 bases, in that order; junction bases with no gene match: 8.

The chain has TRBV2 and TRBJ2-5; tentatively, D is TRBD1 (7 bases). CDR1 and CDR2 (germline): SNHLY, FYNNEI. CDR3 length: 12 residues. Trimming removed 6 bases from V and 5 bases from J, with 10 bases in between. DNA of the CDR3: TGTGCCAGCAGCAGGGGGGAGGAGACCCAGTACTTC. Its protein is CASSRGEETQYF.

The chain carries TRBV11-1 and TRBJ1-2; D not resolved. Germline V gene sequence: CDR1 SGHAT, CDR2 FQDESV (reference sequence). Trimming left V 1 base short and J 4 bases short, with 7 bases between. The CDR3 is made up of 13 amino acids. This chain's CDR3 is CASSLEQTYGYTF. CDR3 DNA: TGTGCCAGCAGCTTAGAACAGACCTATGGCTACACCTTC.

This chain links TRBV3-1 (or the pseudogene TRBV3-2) with TRBJ2-7; 9 positions match TRBD2. This CDR3 is built from 16 residues. Germline CDR1 is LGHDT and CDR2 is YNNKEL (reference sequence). J gave up 0 bases and V 4 bases, and 7 bases lay outside the gene matches. The CDR3 here is CASSRGETSGSYEQYF. The CDR3 DNA sequence: TGTGCCAGCAGCCGCGGAGAGACTAGCGGCTCCTACGAGCAGTACTTC.

This clone is medium-sized (0.01 to 0.1%) by share. The J gene is TRBJ2-3, the V gene TRBV3-1 (or the pseudogene TRBV3-2); 11 positions agree with TRBD2. Trimming at V came to 4 bases and at J to 3 bases, leaving 6 bases not matched to a gene. Germline lookup yields CDR1 LGHDT and CDR2 YNNKEL (reference sequence). CDR3 size: 16 residues. CDR3: CASSRTSGSGTDTQYF. The CDR3 DNA reads as TGTGCCAGCAGCCGAACTAGCGGGAGCGGAACAGATACGCAGTATTTT.

CDR3 protein: CASTSSSSYEQYF. In nucleotides, the CDR3 is TGTGCCAGCACCTCAAGTAGCTCCTACGAGCAGTACTTC. The J gene is TRBJ2-7, the V gene TRBV2; unclear D gene. This CDR3 spans 13 amino acids. Germline assignment: CDR1 SNHLY and CDR2 FYNNEI. Trimming left V 7 bases short and J 0 bases short, with 10 bases between.

This clone was observed a few times. The chain carries TRBV12-3 or TRBV12-4 and TRBJ1-5, with D possibly matching TRBD1 (5 bases). Trimming took 0 bases from V and 9 from J, leaving 9 bases between them. The CDR3 is 13 residues long. DNA of the CDR3: TGTGCCAGCAGTTTAGCGCTGGGGCGGCCCCAGCATTTT. Translated: CASSLALGRPQHF.

This chain links TRBV27 with TRBJ1-2, with a weak D call TRBD1 (6 bases). Germline values: CDR1 MNHEY, CDR2 SMNVEV (reference sequence). CDR3 length: 15 residues. Trimming pared 5 bases from V and 8 bases from J, leaving 21 bases between. Here the CDR3 DNA reads TGTGCCAGCAGTATGAACAGGGTGGGGACTAGCGGCTACACCTTC. This sequence encodes CASSMNRVGTSGYTF.

This clone was counted once. This sequence joins TRBV7-2 and TRBJ2-1; D gene unclear. The CDR3 runs to 13 residues. Trimming removed 3 bases from V and 7 bases from J, with 10 bases in between. Germline assignment: CDR1 SGHTA and CDR2 FQGNSA. In DNA form, the CDR3 reads TGTGCCAGCAGCTTTGGCTTGCCTAATGAGCAGTTCTTC. Protein: CASSFGLPNEQFF.

The V call is TRBV7-9, the J call TRBJ2-7; D is ambiguous. Germline V CDR1 and CDR2: SEHNR, FQNEAQ (reference sequence). This CDR3 spans 13 amino acids. Deletions cut 1 base from V and 2 bases from J, with 6 bases between. CDR3 amino acids: CASSLDLAYEQYF. The CDR3, as DNA: TGTGCCAGCAGCTTAGACCTAGCCTACGAGCAGTACTTC.

This chain links TRBV24-1 with TRBJ2-3; D may be TRBD1 (6 bases). Trimming left V 1 base short and J 6 bases short, with 13 bases between. Germline lookup yields CDR1 KGHDR and CDR2 SFDVKD. The CDR3 loop spans 15 amino acids. The CDR3 here is CATSDLGQGRDTQYF. DNA for the CDR3: TGTGCCACCAGTGATTTAGGGCAGGGGCGCGATACGCAGTATTTT.

J is TRBJ1-5 and V is TRBV19; D is uncertain. From germline, CDR1 is LNHDA and CDR2 SQIVND (reference sequence). Trimming took off 5 bases at V and 2 bases at J, with 10 bases between the two ends. The CDR3 loop spans 14 amino acids. CDR3 sequence reads: CASSGNQGNQPQHF. The DNA for the CDR3 is TGTGCCAGTAGTGGTAACCAGGGCAATCAGCCCCAGCATTTT.

The V and J genes are TRBV6-1 and TRBJ1-4, with 7 bases identical to TRBD1. V lost 2 bases to trimming and J lost 4 bases; unmatched junction nucleotides: 1. CDR3 size: 14 residues. Germline V gene sequence: CDR1 MNHNS, CDR2 SASEGT. As DNA, the CDR3 is TGTGCCAGCAGTGAAACAGGGGATAATGAAAAACTGTTTTTT. Its translation is CASSETGDNEKLFF.

This sequence joins TRBV27 and TRBJ2-7; 13 bases match TRBD2. The germline V gene encodes CDR1 MNHEY and CDR2 SMNVEV (reference sequence). The V and J ends lost 6 bases and 7 bases, in that order; junction bases with no gene match: 12. The CDR3 is made up of 16 amino acids. The CDR3 reads CASRDSTSGRAVEQYF. The CDR3 region has the DNA TGTGCCAGCAGGGACAGTACTAGCGGGAGGGCCGTAGAGCAGTACTTC.

Worth noting for this clone: An end of the junction differs from the germline gene, which may be a read error. The chain has TRBV15 and TRBJ2-5; D unresolved. This CDR3 comprises 13 residues. Per germline, CDR1 LNHNV and CDR2 YYDKDF (reference sequence). The CDR3 loop reads CATNREISEDSYF. The CDR3 DNA reads as TGTGCCACCAACAGAGAAATCTCAGAGGATTCTTACTTC.

The chain recombines TRBV19 with TRBJ1-2; 7 bases align to TRBD1. Germline trimming cut 6 bases from V and 8 bases from J; bases unmatched to any gene: 15. The germline V gene encodes CDR1 LNHDA and CDR2 SQIVND (reference sequence). This CDR3 region has 15 residues. The CDR3 DNA reads as TGTGCCAGTAGAACAACCGGGACAGCCACTACCGGCTACACCTTC. Translation gives CASRTTGTATTGYTF.

V is TRBV9 and J is TRBJ2-3; 9 nucleotides align to TRBD1. The CDR3 is 14 amino acids. Losses at the gene ends were 5 bases for V and 0 bases for J; bases not matched to a gene: 1. The V gene's germline CDR1 is SGDLS and CDR2 YYNGEE. The CDR3 DNA is TGTGCCAGCAGTGGGACAGGGAGCACAGATACGCAGTATTTT. It is translated as CASSGTGSTDTQYF.